These 25 T cell receptor beta chains share one sample of origin, sequenced in a study of T cells in women clearing cervical HPV infection. TCRdb's copy holds only in-frame clones and misses some; the assay was immunoSEQ multiplex PCR. This sample's clone table lists fewer than 35,000 clones. Sequenced sample: blood buffy coat. Receptor source: a woman between 18 and 70 years old with a cervical HPV16 infection that either progressed to CIN3+ or cleared (not recorded which).

As regards this clone: From the germline J gene comes the end of the CDR3, since the read stops 3 residues before it. V and J are TRBV20-1 and TRBJ2-4; 11 bases line up with TRBD2. The CDR3 has 14 amino acids. CDR1 is DFQATT, CDR2 SNEGSKA, per germline (reference sequence). The CDR3 reads CSARRALAGGLQYF. The part of the CDR3 DNA that was read is TGCAGTGCCCGGCGGGCCCTAGCGGGGGGTCTT.

With regard to this clone: The read ends 3 residues before the CDR3 terminus; that terminus is restored from the germline J gene. This chain connects TRBV18 to TRBJ2-7; D might be TRBD1 (5 bases). The CDR3 extends over 15 amino acids. In germline, CDR1 is KGHSH, CDR2 LQKENI. The germline V and J ends were trimmed by 4 bases and 3 bases, with 16 bases remaining between them. The CDR3 spells CASSLGPSTLYEQYF. The covered CDR3 bases are TGTGCCAGCTCACTGGGGCCCTCAACTCTCTACGAG.

Comments on this clone: The read ends 3 residues before the CDR3 terminus; that terminus is restored from the germline J gene. This rearrangement joins TRBV7-3 to TRBJ2-3, with 7 bases identical to TRBD2. Germline CDR1 SGHTA, CDR2 FQGTGA. This CDR3 comprises 14 residues. V lost 2 bases and J lost 6; bases outside the gene matches: 5. The part of the CDR3 DNA that was read is TGTGCCAGCAGCTTAGGGACTATCGCGGATACG. Protein product: CASSLGTIADT. The entire CDR3 protein is CASSLGTIADTQYF.

Details on this clone: The read falls 3 residues short of the CDR3 end, and the missing part is taken from the germline J gene. The chain recombines TRBV30 with TRBJ1-6; no clear D. The germline V and J ends were trimmed by 2 bases and 11 bases, with 10 bases remaining between them. The germline CDR1 and CDR2 sequences are GTSNPN and SVGIG (reference sequence). The CDR3 runs 12 residues. The CDR3: CAWSLGGAPLHF. The covered CDR3 bases are TGTGCCTGGAGTCTGGGCGGGGCACCC.

In terms of frequency, this clone is medium-sized (0.01 to 0.1%). The read finishes 3 residues shy of the CDR3 end, and the germline J gene is used to complete it. The V gene is TRBV6-2 or TRBV6-3, the J gene TRBJ2-5; a possible D gene is TRBD2 (6 bases). Germline V gene lookup returns CDR1 MNHEY and CDR2 SVGEGT. V gave up 6 bases and J gave up 4 bases, with 15 bases separating them. The CDR3 has 14 residues. CDR3 loop: CASSQRVGGETQYF. The part of the CDR3 DNA that was read is TGTGCCAGCAGCCAACGGGTCGGGGGAGAGACC.

Of note for this clone: Read sequence stops 3 residues before the CDR3 end, and the germline J gene provides the missing end. The V call is TRBV19, the J call TRBJ1-2; D possibly corresponds to TRBD1 (5 bases). The V gene's germline CDR1 is LNHDA and CDR2 SQIVND (reference sequence). V lost 3 bases, J lost 0 bases, and 8 bases lay in between. The length of the CDR3 is 14 residues. CDR3 residues: CASSIGGANYGYTF. The covered CDR3 bases are TGTGCCAGTAGTATTGGGGGGGCTAACTATGGC.

Comment on this clone: Read coverage stops 3 residues before the CDR3 terminus; the germline J gene supplies the remainder. V usage is TRBV18 and J usage is TRBJ2-5, with D uncertain. This CDR3 region has 12 residues. The V end lost 7 bases, the J end lost 1 base, and 7 bases lay between the germline ends. CDR1 and CDR2 (germline): KGHSH, LQKENI. The CDR3 reads CASFGFQETQYF. CDR3 bases read: TGTGCCAGCTTCGGGTTCCAAGAGACC.

Notes on this clone: The read comes to an end 3 residues before the CDR3 does, leaving the germline J gene to fill in the end. The rearrangement links TRBV19 to TRBJ1-1; tentatively, D is TRBD1 (5 bases). The germline gives CDR1 LNHDA, CDR2 SQIVND (reference sequence). The CDR3 contains 14 residues. V gave up 5 bases and J gave up 1 base, with 11 bases separating them. The CDR3 is CASSLTDWNTEAFF. The covered CDR3 bases are TGTGCCAGTAGTTTGACAGACTGGAACACTGAA.

As regards this clone: Read sequence stops 3 residues before the CDR3 end, and the germline J gene provides the missing end. The rearrangement joins TRBV7-9 to TRBJ1-1, with D uncertain. Trimming shortened V by 5 bases and J by 1 base, and 8 bases separated the two germline ends. From germline, CDR1 is SEHNR and CDR2 FQNEAQ (reference sequence). The CDR3 runs to 13 residues. CDR3 bases read: TGTGCCAGCAGCCCCTCGGGGAACACTGAA. As protein: CASSPSGNTE. The entire CDR3 reads CASSPSGNTEAFF. The complete variable domain, with remaining parts taken from reference TRBV7-9 and TRBJ1-1, reads DTGVSQNPRHKITKRGQNVTFRCDPISEHNRLYWYRQTLGQGPEFLTYFQNEAQLEKSRLLSDRFSAERPKGSFSTLEIQRTEQGDSAMYLCASSPSGNTEAFFGQGTRLTVV.

A note on this clone: The CDR3 end falls 3 residues outside the read, so it is completed with the germline J gene. J is TRBJ2-5 and V is TRBV19, with 11 bases that match TRBD2. The CDR3 is 16 amino acids. CDR1 is LNHDA and CDR2 is SQIVND in the germline V gene (reference sequence). V trimming: 3 bases; J trimming: 5 bases; junction bases outside the gene matches: 8. CDR3 DNA (partial): TGTGCCAGTAGTATTATGGTAGCGGGGGGGCCGGAGACC. Amino acids: CASSIMVAGGPET. The entire CDR3 reads CASSIMVAGGPETQYF.

With regard to this clone: The CDR3 goes on 3 residues after the read ends, and that part is filled in from the germline J gene. The chain employs TRBV20-1 and TRBJ1-4, with 9 nucleotides matching TRBD1. The germline V gene has CDR1 DFQATT and CDR2 SNEGSKA (reference sequence). The CDR3 contains 13 residues. CDR3 residues: CSASTGTGNKLFF. CDR3 DNA (partial): TGCAGTGCTAGTACCGGGACAGGGAATAAA.

As concerns this clone: Read coverage stops 3 residues before the CDR3 terminus; the germline J gene supplies the remainder. The chain joins TRBV7-2 to TRBJ1-3; 9 bases are a match to TRBD1. Germline values: CDR1 SGHTA, CDR2 FQGNSA. The CDR3 contains 14 residues. Here the CDR3 reads CASSFLQGAPAIYF. The CDR3 DNA, read in part, is TGTGCCAGCAGCTTCCTACAGGGGGCGCCTGCC.

Of note for this clone: The CDR3 goes on 3 residues after the read ends, and that part is filled in from the germline J gene. V usage is TRBV7-3 and J usage is TRBJ2-1; the match to TRBD2 covers 8 bases. J lost 7 bases, V lost 4 bases, and 3 bases had no gene match. CDR1 SGHTA and CDR2 FQGTGA come from the germline V gene. The CDR3 has 13 amino acids. CDR3 loop: CASSSVAGNEQFF. Incomplete CDR3 DNA: TGTGCCAGCAGCTCGGTAGCGGGGAATGAG.

About this clone itself: The read comes to an end 3 residues before the CDR3 does, leaving the germline J gene to fill in the end. The V call is TRBV7-8, the J call TRBJ2-4; TRBD1 might be the D (7 bases). Germline V CDR1 and CDR2: SGHVS, FQNEAQ. This CDR3 spans 17 amino acids. CDR3 in amino acids: CASSLVSIGGADYGQYF. CDR3 DNA, as far as it was read: TGTGCCAGCAGCTTAGTATCGATAGGGGGCGCGGACTATGGT.

In the case of this clone: The read finishes 3 residues shy of the CDR3 end, and the germline J gene is used to complete it. V and J are TRBV10-1 and TRBJ1-1; TRBD1 is a possible D gene (6 bases). Trimming left V 7 bases short and J 0 bases short, with 9 bases between. Germline V gives CDR1 WNHNN, CDR2 SYGVQD (reference sequence). The CDR3 covers 13 residues. The CDR3 protein is CASKQGLNTEAFF. Incomplete CDR3 DNA: TGCGCCAGCAAACAGGGCTTGAACACTGAA.

Note on this clone: From the germline J gene comes the end of the CDR3, since the read stops 3 residues before it. This chain connects TRBV2 to TRBJ2-7; possibly TRBD1 for D (6 bases). V was shortened by 6 bases and J by 2 bases, with 11 bases between the two germline ends. From germline, CDR1 is SNHLY and CDR2 FYNNEI. This CDR3 comprises 13 residues. The CDR3 bases that were read are TGTGCCAGCAGAAGGGGACAAACCTACGAG. It specifies CASRRGQTYE. The whole CDR3 protein reads CASRRGQTYEQYF.

Comments on this clone: The missing CDR3 end, 3 residues past where the read stops, is filled in from the germline J gene. The rearrangement uses TRBV7-8 and TRBJ1-1; D remains unclear. The CDR3 covers 11 residues. Germline V gene data show CDR1 as SGHVS and CDR2 as FQNEAQ. Deletions cut 5 bases from V and 7 bases from J, with 8 bases between. The covered CDR3 bases are TGTGCCAGCAGCCCTCCGGGTGAA. This sequence encodes CASSPPGE. The whole CDR3 is CASSPPGEAFF.

Worth noting for this clone: The read halts 3 residues ahead of the CDR3 end, with the missing end drawn from the germline J gene. This chain links TRBV2 with TRBJ2-3; 7 nucleotides match TRBD2. J gave up 2 bases and V 1 base, and 3 bases lay outside the gene matches. The CDR3 is 15 residues long. CDR1 and CDR2 from the germline V gene are SNHLY and FYNNEI. CDR3 bases read: TGTGCCAGCAGTGAAGAGAGCGGGGTCACAGATACG. The encoded protein is CASSEESGVTDT. The entire CDR3 reads CASSEESGVTDTQYF.

Concerning this clone: From the germline J gene comes the end of the CDR3, since the read stops 3 residues before it. This chain connects TRBV16 to TRBJ2-2; D is tentatively TRBD1 or TRBD2 (5 bases each). This CDR3 is built from 14 residues. Trimming took off 6 bases at V and 9 bases at J, with 17 bases between the two ends. In germline, CDR1 is KGHSY, CDR2 FQNENV. CDR3 sequence: CASSPRAGSRELFF. Partial CDR3 DNA: TGTGCCAGCAGTCCTCGCGCAGGGAGCAGGGAG.

Comment on this clone: The DNA ends 3 residues before the CDR3 does, and the rest of the CDR3 is filled in from the germline J gene. This sequence joins TRBV24-1 and TRBJ2-3; D is unclear. This CDR3 has 14 residues. The germline gives CDR1 KGHDR, CDR2 SFDVKD. V dropped 4 bases and J dropped 0 bases, with 7 bases sitting between them. The sequenced CDR3 bases are TGTGCCACCAGTGAGGGCAGTAGCACAGATACG. It translates to CATSEGSSTDT. The complete CDR3 sequence is CATSEGSSTDTQYF.

Points on this clone: The read terminates 3 residues before the CDR3 end, so the remaining end is supplied by the germline J gene. The rearrangement links TRBV7-2 to TRBJ2-1; 8 bases are shared with TRBD1. Trimming took 3 bases from V and 6 from J; bases not matched to a gene: 4. Germline CDR1 and CDR2: SGHTA and FQGNSA. CDR3 length: 14 residues. CDR3 residues: CASSFSTGANEQFF. The DNA read from the CDR3 is TGTGCCAGCAGCTTTTCGACAGGGGCCAATGAG.

To note about this clone: With the read ending 3 residues before the CDR3 end, the germline J gene is used to fill in that end. This chain connects TRBV30 to TRBJ1-1; no firm D call. V lost 0 bases and J lost 1, with 12 bases in between. Germline loops: CDR1 GTSNPN, CDR2 SVGIG (reference sequence). There are 15 residues in the CDR3. The CDR3 sequence is CAWSVHRGGNTEAFF. The covered CDR3 bases are TGTGCCTGGAGTGTACATCGGGGTGGGAACACTGAA.

On this clone: The read ends 3 residues early relative to the CDR3; the germline J gene fills the gap. V usage is TRBV7-3 and J usage is TRBJ1-5; D uncertain. From germline, CDR1 is SGHTA and CDR2 FQGTGA. The CDR3 loop spans 14 amino acids. The CDR3: CASSSGGQRGPQHF. CDR3 DNA, as far as it was read: TGTGCCAGCAGCTCGGGCGGGCAGCGAGGTCCC.

About this clone: The CDR3 end lies 3 residues beyond the end of the read and is filled in from the germline J gene. This chain connects TRBV10-1 to TRBJ2-4, with D uncertain. Germline V gene sequence: CDR1 WNHNN, CDR2 SYGVQD (reference sequence). This CDR3 contains 13 residues. CDR3: CASSADSNQPQYF. The CDR3 bases that were read are TGCGCCAGCAGTGCCGATAGCAATCAGCCT.

Details on this clone: The read ends 3 residues shy of where the CDR3 ends; the end is completed using the germline J gene. V gene TRBV20-1 combines with J gene TRBJ1-1; D perhaps matches TRBD1 (6 bases). The germline V gene encodes CDR1 DFQATT and CDR2 SNEGSKA (reference sequence). Deletions cut 6 bases from V and 5 bases from J, with 16 bases between. The CDR3 sequence is 13 residues long. This chain's CDR3 is CSAIEQGGTEAFF. CDR3 bases read: TGCAGTGCCATAGAACAGGGAGGGACTGAA.